This note documents a single T cell receptor beta chain sequence. Germline values: CDR1 MDHEN, CDR2 SYDVKM. V lost 3 bases, J lost 3 bases, and 8 bases lay in between. The CDR3 loop spans 13 amino acids. This sample stems from a study of T cell changes during pregnancy in multiple sclerosis. Produced via immunoSEQ multiplex PCR; TCRdb's table is partial and in-frame only. The data show 32,000 or so clones, over 85% seen once. The source is a female donor with multiple sclerosis, enrolled in a pregnancy study. The specimen comprised CD8+ T cells from peripheral blood mononuclear cells, sampled in the first trimester of pregnancy. V is TRBV28 and J is TRBJ1-2, with a tentative D call TRBD1 (5 bases). The CDR3 sequence is CASSFRTYYGYTF. CDR3 in DNA: TGTGCCAGCAGTTTTCGGACATACTATGGCTACACCTTC.